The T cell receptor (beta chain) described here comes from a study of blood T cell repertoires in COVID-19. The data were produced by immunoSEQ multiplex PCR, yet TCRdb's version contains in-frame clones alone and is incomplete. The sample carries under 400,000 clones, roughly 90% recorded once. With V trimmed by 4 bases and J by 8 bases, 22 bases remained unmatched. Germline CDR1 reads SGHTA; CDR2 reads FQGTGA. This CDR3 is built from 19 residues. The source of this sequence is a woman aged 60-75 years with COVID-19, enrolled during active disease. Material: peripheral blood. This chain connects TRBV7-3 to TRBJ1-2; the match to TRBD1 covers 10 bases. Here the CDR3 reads CASSYLPPPTGGLLGGYTF. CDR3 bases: TGTGCCAGCAGCTACTTACCCCCCCCGACAGGGGGCCTATTGGGAGGCTACACCTTC.